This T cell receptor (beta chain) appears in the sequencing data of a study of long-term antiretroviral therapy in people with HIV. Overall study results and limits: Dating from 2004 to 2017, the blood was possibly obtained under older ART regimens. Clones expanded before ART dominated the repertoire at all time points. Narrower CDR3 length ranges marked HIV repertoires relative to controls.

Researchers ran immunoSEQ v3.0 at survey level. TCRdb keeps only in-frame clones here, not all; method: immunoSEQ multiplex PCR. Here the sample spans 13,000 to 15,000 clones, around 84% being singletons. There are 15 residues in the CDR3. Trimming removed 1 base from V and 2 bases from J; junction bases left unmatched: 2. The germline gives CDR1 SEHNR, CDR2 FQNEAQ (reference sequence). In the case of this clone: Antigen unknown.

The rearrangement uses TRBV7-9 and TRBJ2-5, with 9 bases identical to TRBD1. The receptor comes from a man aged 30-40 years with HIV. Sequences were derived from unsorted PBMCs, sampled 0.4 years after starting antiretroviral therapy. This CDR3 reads CASSLGDRVQETQYF. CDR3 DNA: TGTGCCAGCAGCTTAGGGGACAGGGTGCAAGAGACCCAGTACTTC. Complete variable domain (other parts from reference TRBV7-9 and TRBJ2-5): DTGVSQNPRHKITKRGQNVTFRCDPISEHNRLYWYRQTLGQGPEFLTYFQNEAQLEKSRLLSDRFSAERPKGSFSTLEIQRTEQGDSAMYLCASSLGDRVQETQYFGPGTRLLVL.